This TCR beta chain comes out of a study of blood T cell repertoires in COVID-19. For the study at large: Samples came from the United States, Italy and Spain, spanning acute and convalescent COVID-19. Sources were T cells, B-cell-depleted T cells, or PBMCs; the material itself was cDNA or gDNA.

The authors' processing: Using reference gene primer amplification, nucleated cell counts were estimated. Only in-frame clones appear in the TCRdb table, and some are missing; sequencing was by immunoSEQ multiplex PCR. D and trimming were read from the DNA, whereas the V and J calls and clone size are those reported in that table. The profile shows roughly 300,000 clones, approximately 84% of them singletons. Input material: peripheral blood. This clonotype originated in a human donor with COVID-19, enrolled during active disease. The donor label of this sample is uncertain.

CDR3 nucleotides: TGCGCCAGCAGAGCAGGCGGCGGGGGCGAGCAGTTCTTC. Translating gives CASRAGGGGEQFF. The chain links TRBV5-1 to TRBJ2-1, with a tentative D call TRBD2 (7 bases). Germline V lookup: CDR1 SGHRS, CDR2 YFSETQ. The CDR3 consists of 13 residues. The germline V and J ends were trimmed by 5 bases and 10 bases, with 16 bases remaining between them.